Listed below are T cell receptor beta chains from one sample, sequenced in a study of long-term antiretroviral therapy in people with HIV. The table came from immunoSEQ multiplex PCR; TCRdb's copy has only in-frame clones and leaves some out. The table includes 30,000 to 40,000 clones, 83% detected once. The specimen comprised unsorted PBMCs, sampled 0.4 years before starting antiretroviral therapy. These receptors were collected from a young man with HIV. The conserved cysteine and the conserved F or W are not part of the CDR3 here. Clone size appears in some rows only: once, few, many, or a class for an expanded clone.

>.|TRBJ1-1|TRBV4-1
ASSRGQGTNTEAF
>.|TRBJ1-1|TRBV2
ASSALQAMNTEAF
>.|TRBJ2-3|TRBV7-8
ASSPPGLNKDTQY
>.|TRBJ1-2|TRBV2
ASSGEGANGGYT
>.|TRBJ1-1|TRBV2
ASSESGAATEAF
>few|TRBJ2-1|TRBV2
ASRAGVYNEQF
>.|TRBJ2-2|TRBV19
ASSIDRARGLF
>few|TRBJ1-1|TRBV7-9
ASPSRGRNTEAF
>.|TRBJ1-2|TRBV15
ATSRGFRDGGNYGYT
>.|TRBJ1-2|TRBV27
ASSLKGYGYT
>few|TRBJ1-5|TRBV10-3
AISETYAGTNQPQH
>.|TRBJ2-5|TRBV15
ATSRGGVETQY
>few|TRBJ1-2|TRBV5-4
ASSSPGRGAYGYT